This T cell receptor (beta chain) was sequenced for a study of T cell repertoires in cytomegalovirus infection (dated 2019 in TCRdb). For the study in its entirety: Because public TCR beta signatures pointed to carriage of CMV infection together with the matching HLA type, the HLA type of each donor mattered for the analysis. What the authors observed across the whole study: Carriers of CMV infection plus the relevant HLA type were discriminated by the cumulative frequency of public TCR beta family members in the study cohort and in an independent roughly 340-donor cohort. In the ex vivo response, HLA-C-restricted CMV-specific TCR beta clonotypes were dominant, and in two of eight donors the single most frequent clonotype came from this HLA-C-restricted group.

Ends trimmed: V by 4 bases, J by 9 bases; bases unmatched to a gene: 11. Via the germline V gene, CDR1 is SGHDN and CDR2 FVKESK. From the cysteine up to the phenylalanine, the CDR3 has a length of 17 residues. This entry keeps only the CDR3 DNA: 51 bases, framed from base 1. Sequenced on an Illumina HiSeq 1500. TCRdb trimmed the raw reads at Q25, called clones with MiXCR and kept productive beta chains. Records with the same CDR3 protein are collapsed into one entry carrying the most frequent genes and DNA. Present in this sample are fewer than 550,000 distinct CDR3 sequences, around 11% of which were seen just once. The ten largest clones capture around 9.6% of the sample. This clonotype was counted only a few times. No antigen is known for it. There are no base qualities to consult, and no much larger clone falls within one base.

This sequence uses TRBV14 and TRBJ2-1; 14 middle bases align to TRBD2. Sequenced material: PBMCs. The receptor's source is a human donor in good health (CMV status not recorded). Some clones in this sample may be carry-over from other donors' samples. DNA sequence: TGTGCCAGCAGCCCCCCGGGACTAGCGGGAGAGGATGGTGAGCAGTTCTTC. Translation gives CASSPPGLAGEDGEQFF. The entire variable domain, with the stretches around the CDR3 drawn from the reference TRBV14 and TRBJ2-1 proteins, is EAGVTQFPSHSVIEKGQTVTLRCDPISGHDNLYWYRRVMGKEIKFLLHFVKESKQDESGMPNNRFLAERTGGTYSTLKVQPAELEDSGVYFCASSPPGLAGEDGEQFFGPGTRLTVL.